A selection of T cell receptor beta chains follows, all from one sample in a study of shared T cell receptors in the human thymus. Clones were sequenced by immunoSEQ multiplex PCR, and TCRdb holds only the in-frame ones, with some missing. The data show about 500,000 clones, about 80% seen once. A further study also used this sample, focusing on human thymus T cells.

Material for sequencing was thymocytes. Receptors originate from a boy in the first two years of life with a congenital heart defect. CDR3s include the opening cysteine and the closing phenylalanine or tryptophan. A D gene is named only where the DNA matches it firmly. Clone size is not always given. Where it is, it says once, few, many or a class for expanded clones.

d_call	clone_size	v_call	j_call	cdr3_nt	cdr3_aa
TRBD1	NA	TRBV11-3	TRBJ2-7	TGTGCCAGCAGCTCCCGGGACAGCAACAACTCAGATTACGAGCAGTACTTC	CASSSRDSNNSDYEQYF
TRBD2	NA	TRBV4-2	TRBJ2-7	TGTGCCAGCAGCCAATCGGGGGGAGGGTACGAGCAGTACTTC	CASSQSGGGYEQYF
TRBD2	once	TRBV9	TRBJ2-3	TGTGCCAGCAGCCCCCGTGGCGGGAGGGACACAGATACGCAGTATTTT	CASSPRGGRDTDTQYF
NA	few	TRBV21-1	TRBJ2-1	TGTGCCAGCATTCCGGGACTGGGAGAGTTCTTC	CASIPGLGEFF
TRBD2	NA	TRBV18	TRBJ2-7	TGTGCCAGCCTCGCGCTAGCGGGAGGATACGAGCAGTACTTC	CASLALAGGYEQYF
TRBD1	NA	TRBV9	TRBJ1-2	TGTGCCAGCAGCGTAGAATCACAGGGGCCTTACGGCTACACCTTC	CASSVESQGPYGYTF
TRBD2	NA	TRBV4-3	TRBJ2-3	TGCGCCAGCAGCCAAGCGACTAGCGGGAGCTCGGATACGCAGTATTTT	CASSQATSGSSDTQYF
NA	NA	TRBV6-5	TRBJ2-4	TGTGCCAGCAGTACAGGGATTTTAGCCAAAAACATTCAGTACTTC	CASSTGILAKNIQYF
NA	NA	TRBV2	TRBJ2-7	TGTGCCAGCATCTCCGGGACACCTCAGCAGTACTTC	CASISGTPQQYF
NA	few	TRBV14	TRBJ2-1	TGTGCCAGCAGCCAAATAGTGGGCCATCATGACAATGAGCAGTTCTTC	CASSQIVGHHDNEQFF
NA	NA	TRBV7-9	TRBJ2-7	TGTGCCAGCAGCTTAGGCGCCCGCCCCTACGAGCAGTACTTC	CASSLGARPYEQYF
TRBD1	NA	TRBV19	TRBJ1-2	TGTGCCAGTACAGGGGGCAGGGTTCGCGGCTACACCTTC	CASTGGRVRGYTF
TRBD2	NA	TRBV4-2	TRBJ2-7	TGTGCCAGCAGCCAAGGGCTCGCGGGAGGGCCGGGGGAGCAGTACTTC	CASSQGLAGGPGEQYF
TRBD1	NA	TRBV6-4	TRBJ2-7	TGTGCCAGCAGTGACAGGGGGCCCTCCTACGAGCAGTACTTC	CASSDRGPSYEQYF
TRBD2	NA	TRBV5-4	TRBJ2-3	TGTGCCAGCAGCTCCTCGGGACTAGCGGGAAGCACAGATACGCAGTATTTT	CASSSSGLAGSTDTQYF
NA	NA	TRBV27	TRBJ2-2	TGTGCCAGCACCTGGAGGGGACCGCACGGGGAGCTGTTTTTT	CASTWRGPHGELFF
TRBD2	once	TRBV19	TRBJ2-3	TGTGCCAGTAGTGCGTCCCGGGGACTAGCGGGAGTAACAGATACGCAGTATTTT	CASSASRGLAGVTDTQYF
TRBD2	NA	TRBV5-6	TRBJ2-1	TGTGCCAGCAGCGCCCGACAGGGACTAGCGGGAGCGGTCTACAATGAGCAGTTCTTC	CASSARQGLAGAVYNEQFF
NA	NA	TRBV28	TRBJ2-3	TGTGCCACCGGGCGTAGCTTAAGGAGCGGGTGGCCTCCCCCAGATACGCAGTATTTT	CATGRSLRSGWPPPDTQYF
NA	NA	TRBV7-2	TRBJ1-3	TGTGCCAGCAGAAGACGGAGCTCTGGAAACACCATATATTTT	CASRRRSSGNTIYF
TRBD2	NA	TRBV11-2	TRBJ2-1	TGTGCCAGCAGCCGCAGAGGGCGGGAGGTCTATGAGCAGTTCTTC	CASSRRGREVYEQFF
NA	NA	TRBV7-9	TRBJ2-2	TGTGCCAGCAGCCCTCCCAGCGGACCGAACACCGGGGAGCTGTTTTTT	CASSPPSGPNTGELFF
NA	NA	TRBV7-9	TRBJ1-2	TGTGCCAGCCCTAAACGGGAGGGGGGCTACACCTTC	CASPKREGGYTF
NA	NA	TRBV28	TRBJ1-2	TGTGCCAGCAGCGCTAGGAGCGGGGGTGGCTACACCTTC	CASSARSGGGYTF
TRBD2	NA	TRBV11-1	TRBJ2-1	TGTGCCAGCAGCTTAGCTTCGGCGGGAGGGAGATATGAGCAGTTCTTC	CASSLASAGGRYEQFF
NA	NA	TRBV9	TRBJ2-1	TGTGCCAGCAGCGGATCTTACACCTGCTCCTACAATGAGCAGTTCTTC	CASSGSYTCSYNEQFF
NA	NA	TRBV5-1	TRBJ1-1	TGCGCCAGCAGACCCCGAGTCCTATTGGACACTGAAGCTTTCTTT	CASRPRVLLDTEAFF
TRBD2	NA	TRBV30	TRBJ2-1	TGTGCCTGGACCCTGGTAGTTAGCGGGAGTTTCTACAATGAGCAGTTCTTC	CAWTLVVSGSFYNEQFF
NA	NA	TRBV18	TRBJ1-2	TGTGCCAGCTCAAGAGGAACCGGGCGGGACGGCTACACCTTC	CASSRGTGRDGYTF
NA	NA	TRBV2	TRBJ2-7	TGTGCCAGCAGTGAAGCAGATACCCACGGCGAGCAGTACTTC	CASSEADTHGEQYF
NA	NA	TRBV10-3	TRBJ1-1	TGTGCCCTCCGACAGGCCCCGAAGACTGAAGCTTTCTTT	CALRQAPKTEAFF
NA	NA	TRBV5-1	TRBJ1-2	TGCGCCAGCAGCTTGGAGAGGGAGAACTATGGCTACACCTTC	CASSLERENYGYTF
NA	NA	TRBV5-1	TRBJ2-7	TGCGCCAGCAGCTTGGTTATAGGGGGTCCCTACGAGCAGTACTTC	CASSLVIGGPYEQYF
TRBD2	NA	TRBV11-2	TRBJ2-7	TGTGCCAGCAGCCTAGCGGTAGCCAGCGGGAGCCACTACGAGCAGTACTTC	CASSLAVASGSHYEQYF
TRBD1	NA	TRBV6-1	TRBJ2-7	TGTGCCAGCAACAAGGACAGGGCCTACGAGCAGTACTTC	CASNKDRAYEQYF
TRBD2	once	TRBV29-1	TRBJ2-1	TGCAGCGCCGCTAGGGAGGGTTCCTACAATGAGCAGTTCTTC	CSAAREGSYNEQFF
NA	NA	TRBV7-4	TRBJ2-1	TGTGCCAGCAGCCCGCTAATGTACCCGCGCAATGAGCAGTTCTTC	CASSPLMYPRNEQFF
NA	NA	TRBV6-1	TRBJ1-3	TGTGCCATAAGTGACGGAGCCTCTGGAAACACCATATATTTT	CAISDGASGNTIYF
TRBD2	NA	TRBV9	TRBJ2-3	TGTGCCAGCAGCGTAGAGGGTCGGTGGCGGCGGGAGGATAAAGATACGCAGTATTTT	CASSVEGRWRREDKDTQYF
NA	NA	TRBV4-2	TRBJ2-2	TGTGCCAGCAGCCAAGATCGGGGATCTTCCACCGGGGAGCTGTTTTTT	CASSQDRGSSTGELFF
NA	NA	TRBV14	TRBJ1-1	TGTGCCAGCAGCATACGACAGGTATCCATGAACACTGAAGCTTTCTTT	CASSIRQVSMNTEAFF
NA	NA	TRBV25-1	TRBJ2-7	TGTGCCAGCAGTGAGCCCGGTGTTAATGGGCAGTACTTC	CASSEPGVNGQYF
NA	NA	TRBV5-6	TRBJ2-7	TGTGCCAGCAGCTGGGGGCCCGGGGCCGAGCAGTACTTC	CASSWGPGAEQYF
NA	NA	TRBV27	TRBJ2-1	TGTGCCAGCAGTCCGTCAGCGCGATACAATGAGCAGTTCTTC	CASSPSARYNEQFF
TRBD2	NA	TRBV6-6	TRBJ2-2	TGTGCCACCCCCGCGGGGAGCGGGAGGGGAACCGGGGAGCTGTTTTTT	CATPAGSGRGTGELFF
NA	NA	TRBV10-3	TRBJ2-1	TGTGCCATCAGCCGGAATCCTCGCGGGCCTCCATATGAGCAGTTCTTC	CAISRNPRGPPYEQFF
NA	NA	TRBV5-6	TRBJ2-5	TGTGCCAGCACCCTGGCAGTCCAAGAGACCCAGTACTTC	CASTLAVQETQYF
TRBD1	NA	TRBV28	TRBJ1-2	TGTGCCAGCAGCCTACCCCAGGGGGCTAGGGGCTACACCTTC	CASSLPQGARGYTF
TRBD2	NA	TRBV15	TRBJ2-1	TGTGCCACCAGCGCCGATAGCGGGAGGGCCTTTCCCCGCTACAATGAGCAGTTCTTC	CATSADSGRAFPRYNEQFF
TRBD2	few	TRBV7-9	TRBJ2-7	TGTGCCAGCAGCTTATATCCCCAAGGCCGGGGGGTAAGGAACGAGCAGTACTTC	CASSLYPQGRGVRNEQYF
TRBD1	NA	TRBV30	TRBJ1-4	TGTGCCTGGAGTGTCGTTTACGGGACAGGGGATGAAAAACTGTTTTTT	CAWSVVYGTGDEKLFF
TRBD2	NA	TRBV5-4	TRBJ2-5	TGTGCCAGCAGCTTGAGGCTAGCGGGGGAAGAGACCCAGTACTTC	CASSLRLAGEETQYF
TRBD1	NA	TRBV7-6	TRBJ1-3	TGTGCCAGCAGCTTAGGGCGCCGACAGGGGGCAAATGGAAACACCATATATTTT	CASSLGRRQGANGNTIYF
NA	NA	TRBV12-5	TRBJ1-2	TGTGCTAGTGGTTTGCTTTCTTCCAGGGAGGACCTCCCTGGCTACACCTTC	CASGLLSSREDLPGYTF
TRBD1	NA	TRBV25-1	TRBJ1-1	TGTGCCAGCAGTGACGGGACAGGGAACACTGAAGCTTTCTTT	CASSDGTGNTEAFF
NA	NA	TRBV9	TRBJ2-7	TGTGCCAGCAGCGTAGGGCCAGGCCCTACCTACGAGCAGTACTTC	CASSVGPGPTYEQYF
TRBD2	NA	TRBV14	TRBJ2-7	TGTGCCAGCAGCCAAGATGCAACTAGCGGGAGGCCCTTTGCCTACGAGCAGTACTTC	CASSQDATSGRPFAYEQYF
NA	few	TRBV28	TRBJ2-1	TGTGCCAGCAGTCCCAGGGACAATGAGCAGTTCTTC	CASSPRDNEQFF
TRBD1	NA	TRBV7-2	TRBJ2-2	TGTGCCAGCAGCCCCCTAAGGGACAGGGCGGGAACCGGGGAGCTGTTTTTT	CASSPLRDRAGTGELFF